A selection of T cell receptor beta chains follows, all from one sample in a study of T cell responses to AZD1222 COVID-19 vaccine. The protocol was immunoSEQ multiplex PCR, while the TCRdb copy is restricted to in-frame clones and leaves out a portion. Among more than 75,000 clones listed, around 89% were seen once. Material: peripheral blood, obtained on day 0 of AZD1222 vaccination. Every receptor here comes from an adult in good health. CDR3s include the opening cysteine and the closing phenylalanine or tryptophan. Fields, in order: J gene, clone size, D gene, V gene, CDR3 DNA, CDR3 protein. D genes are given only for firm matches. For some rows the clone size is stated as once, few or many, or as a class when expanded; others skip it.

j_call: TRBJ2-3
clone_size: once
d_call: NA
v_call: TRBV6-4
cdr3_nt: TGTGCCAGCAGCCTGGGACTTACTAGCACAGATACGCAGTATTTT
cdr3_aa: CASSLGLTSTDTQYF

j_call: TRBJ2-7
clone_size: NA
d_call: NA
v_call: TRBV11-2
cdr3_nt: TGTGCCAGCAGCTCCGTCCGGGGCTCCTACGAGCAGTACTTC
cdr3_aa: CASSSVRGSYEQYF

j_call: TRBJ2-3
clone_size: NA
d_call: TRBD1
v_call: TRBV6-6
cdr3_nt: TGTGCCAGCAGTTCCGCGGGACAGGGGTTGGTAGATACGCAGTATTTT
cdr3_aa: CASSSAGQGLVDTQYF

j_call: TRBJ1-1
clone_size: NA
d_call: TRBD1
v_call: TRBV29-1
cdr3_nt: TGCAGCGTTTCGGGACAGGGTGAAACTGAAGCTTTCTTT
cdr3_aa: CSVSGQGETEAFF

j_call: TRBJ1-2
clone_size: NA
d_call: TRBD1
v_call: TRBV2
cdr3_nt: TGTGCCAGCAGCGGACAGGGGACCTATGGCTACACCTTC
cdr3_aa: CASSGQGTYGYTF

j_call: TRBJ1-1
clone_size: NA
d_call: NA
v_call: TRBV18
cdr3_nt: TGTGCCAGCTCACCATTTGGGGCGGGGACGGACACTGAAGCTTTCTTT
cdr3_aa: CASSPFGAGTDTEAFF

j_call: TRBJ2-5
clone_size: NA
d_call: NA
v_call: TRBV10-3
cdr3_nt: TGTGCCATCAGTGAGGGAGGGGCGGGAGAGACCCAGTACTTC
cdr3_aa: CAISEGGAGETQYF

j_call: TRBJ1-6
clone_size: once
d_call: NA
v_call: TRBV30
cdr3_nt: TGTGCCTGGAATCGGGGGGCAGACAATTCACCCCTCCACTTT
cdr3_aa: CAWNRGADNSPLHF

j_call: TRBJ1-1
clone_size: NA
d_call: NA
v_call: TRBV15
cdr3_nt: TGTGCCACCAGCAGAGGACGGGAGGACACTGAAGCTTTCTTT
cdr3_aa: CATSRGREDTEAFF

j_call: TRBJ1-1
clone_size: once
d_call: TRBD1
v_call: TRBV27
cdr3_nt: TGTGCCAGCAGTTTATACAGGGGGGAAGTGAACACTGAAGCTTTCTTT
cdr3_aa: CASSLYRGEVNTEAFF

j_call: TRBJ1-4
clone_size: few
d_call: TRBD1
v_call: TRBV25-1
cdr3_nt: TGTGCCAGCAGTGGCACCTCCAGGGGGCTGGGTGAAAAACTGTTTTTT
cdr3_aa: CASSGTSRGLGEKLFF

j_call: TRBJ2-7
clone_size: NA
d_call: NA
v_call: TRBV28
cdr3_nt: TGTGCCAGCAGCCAGACAGAGTACTACGAGCAGTACTTC
cdr3_aa: CASSQTEYYEQYF

j_call: TRBJ2-2
clone_size: NA
d_call: TRBD2
v_call: TRBV4-2
cdr3_nt: TGTGCCAGCCAGCCGTATAGCGGGAGGACCGCCCGCACCGGGGAGCTGTTTTTT
cdr3_aa: CASQPYSGRTARTGELFF

j_call: TRBJ1-6
clone_size: NA
d_call: NA
v_call: TRBV7-5
cdr3_nt: TGTGTCAGAAGCCCGGACAGGGCGGATTCACCCCTCCACTTT
cdr3_aa: CVRSPDRADSPLHF

j_call: TRBJ1-1
clone_size: NA
d_call: NA
v_call: TRBV7-2
cdr3_nt: TGTGCCAGCAGCTTACACCGACGGGGCACTGAAGCTTTCTTT
cdr3_aa: CASSLHRRGTEAFF

j_call: TRBJ1-2
clone_size: NA
d_call: TRBD1
v_call: TRBV5-1
cdr3_nt: TGCGCCAGCAGCTGGGAACAGGGGGCTGGGAGCTACACCTTC
cdr3_aa: CASSWEQGAGSYTF

j_call: TRBJ1-5
clone_size: NA
d_call: NA
v_call: TRBV19
cdr3_nt: TGTGCCAGTAGTCAAGGGACGAGAAATCAGCCCCAGCATTTT
cdr3_aa: CASSQGTRNQPQHF

j_call: TRBJ1-1
clone_size: NA
d_call: TRBD1
v_call: TRBV5-1
cdr3_nt: TGCGCCAGCAGCTTGTGGCGACAGGGGTTGAACACTGAAGCTTTCTTT
cdr3_aa: CASSLWRQGLNTEAFF

j_call: TRBJ1-5
clone_size: NA
d_call: TRBD1
v_call: TRBV12-3/TRBV12-4
cdr3_nt: TGTGCCAGCGCCCGACAGGGATATCAGCCCCAGCATTTT
cdr3_aa: CASARQGYQPQHF

j_call: TRBJ1-5
clone_size: NA
d_call: NA
v_call: TRBV7-6
cdr3_nt: TGTGCCAGCAGCCCTGGACCGATGGGCAATCAGCCCCAGCATTTT
cdr3_aa: CASSPGPMGNQPQHF

j_call: TRBJ2-1
clone_size: NA
d_call: TRBD2
v_call: TRBV9
cdr3_nt: TGTGCCAGCAGCGTACCAACCCTACTAGCGGGGGGGGCCAATGAGCAGTTCTTC
cdr3_aa: CASSVPTLLAGGANEQFF

j_call: TRBJ2-3
clone_size: once
d_call: NA
v_call: TRBV7-7
cdr3_nt: TGTGCTAGCAGCCACGGGGTTACAGATACGCAGTATTTT
cdr3_aa: CASSHGVTDTQYF

j_call: TRBJ2-7
clone_size: NA
d_call: NA
v_call: TRBV21-1
cdr3_nt: TGTGCCAGCAGCGAGCTCCAGGGCCCAAATGCGGACTACGAGCAGTACTTC
cdr3_aa: CASSELQGPNADYEQYF

j_call: TRBJ1-1
clone_size: NA
d_call: TRBD1
v_call: TRBV11-3
cdr3_nt: TGTGCCAGCAGCCGTGACAGGGGTTCGAACACTGAAGCTTTCTTT
cdr3_aa: CASSRDRGSNTEAFF

j_call: TRBJ2-3
clone_size: NA
d_call: TRBD2
v_call: TRBV9
cdr3_nt: TGTGCCAGCAGCGTAGCTAGTGGGACTAGCGGGGGATTCACAGATACGCAGTATTTT
cdr3_aa: CASSVASGTSGGFTDTQYF

j_call: TRBJ1-6
clone_size: NA
d_call: NA
v_call: TRBV6-1
cdr3_nt: TGTGCCAGCAGTGAAAAGTCTGTCGATAATTCACCCCTCCACTTT
cdr3_aa: CASSEKSVDNSPLHF

j_call: TRBJ2-3
clone_size: NA
d_call: TRBD2
v_call: TRBV9
cdr3_nt: TGTGCCAGCTCCCAGGACGGGGGGTTCACAGATACGCAGTATTTT
cdr3_aa: CASSQDGGFTDTQYF

j_call: TRBJ2-7
clone_size: NA
d_call: TRBD1
v_call: TRBV6-5
cdr3_nt: TGTGCCAGCAGTACGGACAGGGGCTACGAGCAGTACTTC
cdr3_aa: CASSTDRGYEQYF

j_call: TRBJ1-2
clone_size: NA
d_call: NA
v_call: TRBV20-1
cdr3_nt: TGCAGTGCTGCGGGGAATGGCTACACCTTC
cdr3_aa: CSAAGNGYTF

j_call: TRBJ1-1
clone_size: NA
d_call: NA
v_call: TRBV19
cdr3_nt: TGTGCCAGTAGTCGAACAGGGAAGGGTTCTGAAGCTTTCTTT
cdr3_aa: CASSRTGKGSEAFF

j_call: TRBJ1-3
clone_size: NA
d_call: NA
v_call: TRBV14
cdr3_nt: TGTGCCAGCAGCCAAGCAGGGTCTGGAAACACCATATATTTT
cdr3_aa: CASSQAGSGNTIYF

j_call: TRBJ2-7
clone_size: NA
d_call: NA
v_call: TRBV10-3
cdr3_nt: TGTGCCATCAGTGCAGCCTACGAGCAGTACTTC
cdr3_aa: CAISAAYEQYF

j_call: TRBJ1-1
clone_size: NA
d_call: TRBD1
v_call: TRBV6-5
cdr3_nt: TGTGCCAGCAGTTTCAGGGACAGGGGGCGAGGCACTGAAGCTTTCTTT
cdr3_aa: CASSFRDRGRGTEAFF

j_call: TRBJ1-2
clone_size: NA
d_call: TRBD1
v_call: TRBV28
cdr3_nt: TGTGCCAGCACACCTCCGGGGACAGGCTATGGCTACACCTTC
cdr3_aa: CASTPPGTGYGYTF

j_call: TRBJ2-7
clone_size: once
d_call: NA
v_call: TRBV28
cdr3_nt: TGTGCCAGCACCGACCCTCGGGGCCGGTACGAGCAGTACTTC
cdr3_aa: CASTDPRGRYEQYF

j_call: TRBJ2-5
clone_size: NA
d_call: NA
v_call: TRBV25-1
cdr3_nt: TGTGCCAGCAGTGAGGGAGGATCCCTTGAGACCCAGTACTTC
cdr3_aa: CASSEGGSLETQYF

j_call: TRBJ1-2
clone_size: once
d_call: NA
v_call: TRBV6-5
cdr3_nt: TGTGCCAGCAGTTACTCGGGGGGACTAAGCTATGGCTACACCTTC
cdr3_aa: CASSYSGGLSYGYTF

j_call: TRBJ2-1
clone_size: NA
d_call: NA
v_call: TRBV18
cdr3_nt: TGTGCCAGCTCACCACCGGGCCTCAATGAGCAGTTCTTC
cdr3_aa: CASSPPGLNEQFF

j_call: TRBJ2-7
clone_size: NA
d_call: TRBD2
v_call: TRBV27
cdr3_nt: TGTGCCAGCGCAACTAGCGGGAGGGGGGACTCCTACGAGCAGTACTTC
cdr3_aa: CASATSGRGDSYEQYF

j_call: TRBJ1-1
clone_size: NA
d_call: NA
v_call: TRBV10-3
cdr3_nt: TGTGCCATCAGTGAGTCGAATTGGAAGGGGAGCACTGAAGCTTTCTTT
cdr3_aa: CAISESNWKGSTEAFF

j_call: TRBJ1-5
clone_size: NA
d_call: NA
v_call: TRBV5-6
cdr3_nt: TGTGCCAGCAGCTTGGATCGCGGTAGGGCCCAGCATTTT
cdr3_aa: CASSLDRGRAQHF

j_call: TRBJ2-7
clone_size: NA
d_call: TRBD1
v_call: TRBV6-5
cdr3_nt: TGTGCCAGCAGGGACCCGACAGGGGGTTACAACGAGCAGTACTTC
cdr3_aa: CASRDPTGGYNEQYF

j_call: TRBJ1-4
clone_size: NA
d_call: NA
v_call: TRBV9
cdr3_nt: TGTGCCAGCAGCCCCCACCGGGACACGCGTGAAAAACTGTTTTTT
cdr3_aa: CASSPHRDTREKLFF